Listed below are T cell receptor beta chains from one sample, sequenced in a study of cytomegalovirus exposure and HLA in healthy donors. Data came from immunoSEQ multiplex PCR; TCRdb stores just in-frame clones and leaves some out. The table records about 170,000 clones, approximately 80% of them present only once. Sequenced input: PBMCs. Source of these receptors: a woman aged 18-30 years in good health and CMV-seropositive. Each CDR3 is given with its conserved first and last residue. D genes are given only for firm matches. Size values are once, few and many counts, or a class for expanded clones, and some rows have none.

>NA|NA|16|TRBJ2-7|TRBV15
CATSFGGSLWVIEQYF
TGTGCCACCTCCTTTGGGGGCTCACTCTGGGTGATTGAGCAGTACTTC
>NA|NA|15|TRBJ1-2|TRBV7-8
CASSLALGDAGGYTF
TGTGCCAGCAGCTTAGCGCTGGGAGACGCGGGTGGCTACACCTTC
>TRBD2|NA|19|TRBJ2-1|TRBV10-3
CAISPQLASGGGSYNEQFF
TGTGCCATCAGTCCCCAATTGGCTAGCGGGGGGGGCTCCTACAATGAGCAGTTCTTC
>TRBD2|NA|19|TRBJ2-1|TRBV7-9
CASTRLGAGGLSSYNEQFF
TGTGCCAGCACCAGACTCGGGGCGGGGGGCCTAAGCTCCTACAATGAGCAGTTCTTC
>TRBD1|once|18|TRBJ1-4|TRBV7-9
CASSPSGMARQGAEKLFF
TGTGCCAGCTCCCCCAGCGGTATGGCGCGACAGGGTGCCGAAAAACTGTTTTTT
>NA|NA|13|TRBJ2-7|TRBV2
CAIGRDRPYEQYF
TGTGCCATAGGCCGCGACAGACCTTACGAGCAGTACTTC
>TRBD1|once|15|TRBJ1-4|TRBV7-2
CASSLTGQVNEKLFF
TGTGCCAGCAGCTTAACGGGACAGGTTAATGAAAAACTGTTTTTT
>NA|NA|20|TRBJ1-5|TRBV4-3
CASSQDKPLDRVYSNQPQHF
TGCGCCAGCAGCCAAGACAAGCCACTGGACAGAGTCTATAGCAATCAGCCCCAGCATTTT
>NA|NA|15|TRBJ2-7|TRBV7-8
CASSPAQGSAYEQYF
TGTGCCAGCAGTCCAGCCCAGGGCTCTGCCTACGAGCAGTACTTC
>NA|NA|17|TRBJ1-1|TRBV28
CASSLRIGQGYSTEAFF
TGTGCCAGCAGTTTAAGGATCGGCCAGGGATATTCCACTGAAGCTTTCTTT
>TRBD2|NA|15|TRBJ2-5|TRBV7-6
CASSYTGTSAETQYF
TGTGCCAGCAGCTACACCGGGACTAGCGCCGAGACCCAGTACTTC
>NA|NA|14|TRBJ2-7|TRBV6-5
CASSYSAQRYEQYF
TGTGCCAGCAGTTACTCCGCGCAGCGCTACGAGCAGTACTTC
>NA|NA|14|TRBJ2-2|TRBV7-9
CASSLAFSTGELFF
TGTGCCAGCAGCTTAGCGTTCAGCACCGGGGAGCTGTTTTTT
>NA|NA|14|TRBJ1-1|TRBV6-5
CASSRGIRGTEAFF
TGTGCCAGCAGCCGGGGCATCAGGGGCACTGAAGCTTTCTTT
>TRBD1|few|12|TRBJ2-7|TRBV6-1
CASSKTGFEQYF
TGTGCCAGCAGTAAGACAGGGTTCGAGCAGTACTTC
>NA|NA|15|TRBJ2-7|TRBV6-5
CASKIRQLGFYEQYF
TGTGCCAGCAAAATTAGACAGTTGGGATTCTACGAGCAGTACTTC
>TRBD1|NA|14|TRBJ1-2|TRBV5-1
CASSLGTGIDGYTF
TGCGCCAGCAGCTTAGGGACAGGGATCGATGGCTACACCTTC
>TRBD1|NA|16|TRBJ2-2|TRBV11-2
CASSGTGGAFTGELFF
TGTGCCAGCAGCGGAACAGGGGGCGCGTTCACCGGGGAGCTGTTTTTT
>TRBD1|NA|15|TRBJ1-5|TRBV7-2
CASSRQGYSNQPQHF
TGTGCCAGCAGTCGACAGGGGTATAGCAATCAGCCCCAGCATTTT
>NA|NA|15|TRBJ2-7|TRBV27
CASSFLLGAAYEQYF
TGTGCCAGCAGTTTCCTATTGGGGGCCGCCTACGAGCAGTACTTC
>NA|once|14|TRBJ2-2|TRBV13
CASSLRPEGAELFF
TGTGCCAGCAGCTTACGACCCGAGGGCGCGGAGCTGTTTTTT
>NA|NA|11|TRBJ1-2|TRBV25-1
CASSGGGGYTF
TGTGCCAGCAGTGGAGGGGGTGGCTACACCTTC
>NA|NA|14|TRBJ1-2|TRBV28
CASSSQRGYDGYTF
TGTGCCAGCAGCTCCCAGCGGGGTTACGATGGCTACACCTTC